The rows below give T cell receptor beta chains drawn from one sample of a study of radiotherapy plus CTLA-4 blockade in lung cancer. Clones were read by immunoSEQ multiplex PCR, and TCRdb kept only the in-frame ones, dropping some. This repertoire shows 13,000 to 15,000 clones, 72% found once; its top ten account for 46%. Sequenced here: peripheral blood, sampled from a patient treated with radiotherapy plus ipilimumab. These TCRs come from a human donor with non-small cell lung cancer whose response to radiotherapy plus ipilimumab could not be evaluated. Each CDR3 is given with its conserved first and last residue. Fields, in order: CDR3 protein, V gene, D gene. The D gene is left open where the match is weak.

CASNSGQGDKAFF	TRBV10-1	TRBD1
CASSVGAGTNEKLFF	TRBV9	-
CASTRQPNTGELFF	TRBV19	-
CASSVFAENTEAFF	TRBV9	-
CASSPPGQGTETQYF	TRBV4-1	TRBD1
CASSLGQNTDTQYF	TRBV7-9	-
CASSLPGGLTEAFF	TRBV28	TRBD1
CASSHVGGGPNTEAFF	TRBV11-2	-
CASSPSGGSPDTQYF	TRBV18	TRBD2
CASSEQGGHSPLHF	TRBV27	-
CASSTRTGTNYEQYF	TRBV5-4	TRBD1
CAWRQGYNQPQHF	TRBV30	TRBD1
CASSTSGGAGEQYF	TRBV9	TRBD2
CASSWDNRNTGELFF	TRBV11-2	-
CASSVLGPGDTQYF	TRBV9	-
CASSAQRGTETQYF	TRBV19	-
CAWSKQVEKLFF	TRBV30	-
CASSLQGASDYGYTF	TRBV5-1	TRBD1
CASSLYERRGETQYF	TRBV7-8	-
CASSGPTGTDQPQHF	TRBV2	-
CASSYGQYQETQYF	TRBV6-6	-
CASSPTLAGGYTF	TRBV27	-
CASSVEGANYNSPLHF	TRBV9	-
CASSQDGLAGMDEQFF	TRBV4-1	TRBD2